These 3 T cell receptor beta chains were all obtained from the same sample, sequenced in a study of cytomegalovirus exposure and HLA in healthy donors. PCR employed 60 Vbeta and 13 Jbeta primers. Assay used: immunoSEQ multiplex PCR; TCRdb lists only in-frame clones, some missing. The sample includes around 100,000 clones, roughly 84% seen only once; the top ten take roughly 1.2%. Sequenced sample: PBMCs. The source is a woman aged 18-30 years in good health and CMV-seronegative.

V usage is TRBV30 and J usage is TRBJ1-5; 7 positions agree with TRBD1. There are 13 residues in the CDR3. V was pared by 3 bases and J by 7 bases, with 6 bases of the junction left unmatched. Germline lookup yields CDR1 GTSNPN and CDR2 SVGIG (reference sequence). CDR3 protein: CAWSGQVRQPQHF. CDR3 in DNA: TGTGCCTGGAGCGGACAGGTCCGACAGCCCCAGCATTTT. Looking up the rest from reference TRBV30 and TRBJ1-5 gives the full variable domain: SQTIHQWPATLVQPVGSPLSLECTVEGTSNPNLYWYRQAAGRGLQLLFYSVGIGQISSEVPQNLSASRPQDRQFILSSKKLLLSDSGFYLCAWSGQVRQPQHFGDGTRLSIL.

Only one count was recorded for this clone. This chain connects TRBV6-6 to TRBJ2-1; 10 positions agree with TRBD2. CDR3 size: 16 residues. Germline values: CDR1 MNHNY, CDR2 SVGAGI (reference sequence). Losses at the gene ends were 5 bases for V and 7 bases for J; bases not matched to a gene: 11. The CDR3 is CASSLHTSGTPNEQFF. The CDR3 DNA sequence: TGTGCCAGCAGTCTGCATACTAGCGGGACTCCAAATGAGCAGTTCTTC.

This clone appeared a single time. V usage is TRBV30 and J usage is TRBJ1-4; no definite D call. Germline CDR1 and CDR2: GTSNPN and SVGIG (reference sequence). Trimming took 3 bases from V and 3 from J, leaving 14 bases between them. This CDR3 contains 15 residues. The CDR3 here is CAWRSSGTSNEKLFF. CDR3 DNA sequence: TGTGCCTGGAGATCGTCAGGAACCTCTAATGAAAAACTGTTTTTT.